This entry lists 20 T cell receptor beta chains sequenced from one sample in a study of T cell repertoires in cytomegalovirus infection. TCRdb itself ran the reads through MiXCR, one entry per CDR3 protein. The data contain about 460,000 distinct CDR3 sequences, around 11% of them singletons. The sequenced sample was PBMCs. The origin of the receptors is a human donor in good health (CMV status not recorded). Some clones in this sample may be carry-over from other donors' samples.

The chain is built from TRBV20-1 and TRBJ2-7; D remains ambiguous. Trimming took 1 base from V and 3 from J, leaving 10 bases between them. CDR3 size: 13 residues. Per germline, CDR1 DFQATT and CDR2 SNEGSKA (reference sequence). CDR3 region: CSARGPVNYEQYF. The DNA for the CDR3 is TGCAGTGCTAGAGGTCCAGTGAACTACGAGCAGTACTTC.

The chain joins TRBV28 to TRBJ2-3; TRBD2 is a possible D gene (5 bases). The ends were cut back, 8 bases at V and 4 bases at J, with 10 bases in the middle. CDR3 length: 12 amino acids. Looked up from germline, CDR1 is MDHEN and CDR2 is SYDVKM. CDR3 amino acids: CASGREPDTQYF. CDR3 nucleotide sequence: TGTGCCAGCGGACGGGAACCAGATACGCAGTATTTT.

This clonotype has a handful of counts. J is TRBJ1-6 and V is TRBV20-1; D gene unclear. The CDR3 runs 12 residues. With 1 base removed from V and 14 bases from J, the gap between germline ends came to 12 bases. CDR1 and CDR2 (germline): DFQATT, SNEGSKA (reference sequence). CDR3 residues: CSARVDPGALHF. The CDR3 DNA is TGCAGTGCTAGAGTTGACCCTGGCGCCCTCCACTTT.

In its sample, this clonotype was seen a few times. The chain combines TRBV6-2 or TRBV6-3 with TRBJ1-2, with TRBD1 matching over 10 bases. After removal of 7 bases from V and 9 bases from J, the junction contained 14 bases not matched to a gene. The germline V gene encodes CDR1 MNHEY and CDR2 SVGEGT. CDR3 length: 15 amino acids. The CDR3 reads CASTLRRDRGFSYTF. DNA for the CDR3: TGTGCCAGCACCTTACGCCGGGACAGGGGTTTTAGCTACACCTTC.

This clonotype was observed a handful of times. The chain uses TRBV12-3 or TRBV12-4 and TRBJ1-5, with D uncertain. This CDR3 has 13 amino acids. V was trimmed by 0 bases and J by 7 bases, leaving 7 bases between them. The CDR3 region has the DNA TGTGCCAGCAGTTTAGCGCAGGAACAGCCCCAGCATTTT. This gives the protein CASSLAQEQPQHF.

This clonotype was recorded at least ten times. The V and J genes are TRBV28 and TRBJ2-1; D is perhaps TRBD1 or TRBD2 (5 bases each). This CDR3 is built from 11 residues. Per germline, CDR1 MDHEN and CDR2 SYDVKM. The ends were cut back, 8 bases at V and 15 bases at J, with 17 bases in the middle. The CDR3 reads CASASGPRRFF. CDR3 in DNA: TGTGCCAGCGCCTCGGGACCCCGGCGGTTCTTC.

The rearrangement joins TRBV29-1 to TRBJ2-7, with 11 bases lining up with TRBD1. V was pared by 4 bases and J by 6 bases, with 8 bases of the junction left unmatched. Germline values: CDR1 SQVTM, CDR2 ANQGSEA. The CDR3 runs 14 residues. As DNA, the CDR3 is TGCAGCGTTGGGCCCTGGGACAGGGGGTCCGAGCAGTACTTC. Amino acids: CSVGPWDRGSEQYF.

The rearrangement joins TRBV11-2 to TRBJ2-2, with 8 bases lining up with TRBD2. J was trimmed by 8 bases and V by 4 bases; bases with no gene match: 15. The germline V gene encodes CDR1 SGHAT and CDR2 FQNNGV. The length of the CDR3 is 17 residues. The CDR3 sequence is CASSWWETSGIVGELFF. Written as DNA, the CDR3 is TGTGCCAGCAGCTGGTGGGAAACTAGCGGTATCGTGGGGGAGCTGTTTTTT.

This clonotype has a count of ten or more. The rearrangement uses TRBV12-3 or TRBV12-4 and TRBJ1-2; no clear D. V lost 9 bases and J lost 8, with 13 bases in between. The CDR3 loop spans 11 amino acids. CDR3: CASGERDGYTF. The CDR3 coding sequence is TGTGCCAGTGGAGAGAGAGACGGCTACACCTTC.

The rearrangement joins TRBV6-6 to TRBJ1-2; weak D call: TRBD1 (5 bases). Germline CDR1 is MNHNY and CDR2 is SVGAGI (reference sequence). The CDR3 length is 13 residues. The V and J ends lost 2 bases and 8 bases respectively, with 12 bases between them. The CDR3 spells CASSYEGRAGYTF. CDR3 bases: TGTGCCAGCAGTTACGAGGGGCGGGCGGGCTACACCTTC.

The J gene is TRBJ1-5, the V gene TRBV7-9, with D perhaps matching TRBD1 (6 bases). V was clipped by 3 bases and J by 0 bases, with 12 bases between them. The germline gives CDR1 SEHNR, CDR2 FQNEAQ (reference sequence). The CDR3 loop spans 16 amino acids. The CDR3 protein is CASSFSGAYSNQPQHF. In DNA, the CDR3 is TGTGCCAGCAGCTTCTCAGGGGCATATAGCAATCAGCCCCAGCATTTT.

This clonotype has a count of ten or more. The chain joins TRBV5-6 to TRBJ2-1; D possibly corresponds to TRBD1 (6 bases). Trimming stripped 1 base from V and 5 bases from J, with 13 bases between. CDR3 size: 15 residues. CDR1 and CDR2 from the germline V gene are SGHDT and YYEEEE. The CDR3 region has the DNA TGTGCCAGCAGCTTGTTTTGGGGGCCAGACAATGAGCAGTTCTTC. It specifies CASSLFWGPDNEQFF.

This clonotype was detected many times. CDR3 loop: CASSSTRDEQFF. DNA for the CDR3: TGTGCCAGCAGCTCCACCAGGGATGAGCAGTTCTTC. This chain connects TRBV7-6 to TRBJ2-1; tentatively, D is TRBD1 (5 bases). Trimming took off 4 bases at V and 8 bases at J, with 9 bases between the two ends. The germline CDR1 and CDR2 sequences are SGHVS and FNYEAQ. The CDR3 contains 12 residues. Looking up the rest from reference TRBV7-6 and TRBJ2-1 gives the full variable domain: GAGVSQSPRYKVTKRGQDVALRCDPISGHVSLYWYRQALGQGPEFLTYFNYEAQQDKSGLPNDRFSAERPEGSISTLTIQRTEQRDSAMYRCASSSTRDEQFFGPGTRLTVL.

This clonotype was observed a handful of times. This sequence joins TRBV7-9 and TRBJ2-7; D is possibly TRBD1 or TRBD2 (6 bases each). Trimming cost V 8 bases and J 0 bases, with 20 bases left between them. CDR1 is SEHNR and CDR2 is FQNEAQ in the germline V gene (reference sequence). The length of the CDR3 is 16 residues. CDR3 bases: TGTGCCAGCTATCCTCCGGGGGCCCGAAGCTCCTACGAGCAGTACTTC. Translated, it gives CASYPPGARSSYEQYF.

The chain uses TRBV7-9 and TRBJ1-2; 8 bases are a match to TRBD1. The CDR3 contains 14 residues. Unmatched junction bases numbered 8, after V lost 4 bases and J lost 7 bases. Germline V gene lookup returns CDR1 SEHNR and CDR2 FQNEAQ (reference sequence). This CDR3 reads CASSSQGALGGYTF. The CDR3 DNA follows: TGTGCCAGCAGCTCTCAGGGGGCCCTGGGTGGCTACACCTTC.

This clonotype was seen at least ten times. The chain combines TRBV7-9 with TRBJ2-1, with no clear D. Germline CDR1 reads SEHNR; CDR2 reads FQNEAQ (reference sequence). Trimming pared 1 base from V and 0 bases from J, leaving 7 bases between. CDR3 size: 15 residues. This CDR3 is CASSLDVSSYNEQFF. The CDR3 region has the DNA TGTGCCAGCAGCTTAGACGTGAGCTCCTACAATGAGCAGTTCTTC.

This clonotype was recorded a few times. The chain recombines TRBV28 with TRBJ2-4; TRBD1 matches 8 bases. In germline, CDR1 is MDHEN, CDR2 SYDVKM. Trimming took 3 bases from V and 9 from J; bases not matched to a gene: 4. CDR3 size: 13 residues. CDR3 loop: CASSFSGGGIQYF. The DNA for the CDR3 is TGTGCCAGCAGTTTCTCAGGGGGCGGCATTCAGTACTTC.

The chain links TRBV30 to TRBJ2-1; TRBD2 aligns across 12 bases. CDR1 is GTSNPN and CDR2 is SVGIG in the germline V gene (reference sequence). V was pared by 6 bases and J by 3 bases, with 24 bases of the junction left unmatched. The CDR3 contains 21 residues. The CDR3, as DNA: TGTGCCTGCTCCTTAGACTGGGCTAGCGGGAGGGCCCAAAGTATCTACAATGAGCAGTTCTTC. Translated: CACSLDWASGRAQSIYNEQFF. Variable domain in full (rest from reference TRBV30 and TRBJ2-1): SQTIHQWPATLVQPVGSPLSLECTVEGTSNPNLYWYRQAAGRGLQLLFYSVGIGQISSEVPQNLSASRPQDRQFILSSKKLLLSDSGFYLCACSLDWASGRAQSIYNEQFFGPGTRLTVL.

In its sample, this clonotype was seen many times. V usage is TRBV29-1 and J usage is TRBJ2-4; no clear D gene. Between the trimmed V and J ends, which lost 6 bases and 1 base, there was a span of 13 bases. The CDR3 covers 14 residues. Germline V gene sequence: CDR1 SQVTM, CDR2 ANQGSEA. For the CDR3, the DNA is TGCAGCGTCCTTTTACCGCACGCCAAAAACATTCAGTACTTC. As protein: CSVLLPHAKNIQYF.

This clonotype was seen repeatedly, ten times or more. The CDR3 DNA follows: TGTGCCAGCAGCTCGACAGGGGAAAGACTTAAAGAGACCCAGTACTTC. It translates to CASSSTGERLKETQYF. The chain is built from TRBV7-2 and TRBJ2-5, with 8 bases lining up with TRBD1. This CDR3 region has 16 residues. The J segment lost 3 bases and the V segment lost 4 bases, leaving 10 bases of the junction unmatched. The germline V gene has CDR1 SGHTA and CDR2 FQGNSA.